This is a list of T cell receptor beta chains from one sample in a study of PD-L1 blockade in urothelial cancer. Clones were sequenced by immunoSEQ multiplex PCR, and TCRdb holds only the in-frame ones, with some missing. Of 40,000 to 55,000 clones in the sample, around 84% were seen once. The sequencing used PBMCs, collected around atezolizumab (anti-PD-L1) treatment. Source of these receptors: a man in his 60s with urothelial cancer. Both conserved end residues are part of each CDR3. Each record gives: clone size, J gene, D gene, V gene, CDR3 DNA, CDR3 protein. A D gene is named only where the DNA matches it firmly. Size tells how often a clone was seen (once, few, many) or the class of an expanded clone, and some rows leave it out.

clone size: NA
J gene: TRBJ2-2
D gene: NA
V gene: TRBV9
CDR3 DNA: TGTGCCAGCAGCGTAGCTACAGGCCGGGGGACCGGGGAGCTGTTTTTT
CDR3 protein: CASSVATGRGTGELFF

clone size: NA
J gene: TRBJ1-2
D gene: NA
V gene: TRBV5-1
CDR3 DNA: TGCGCCAGCAGCCCACCTGGACAGAGCTATGGCTACACCTTC
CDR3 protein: CASSPPGQSYGYTF

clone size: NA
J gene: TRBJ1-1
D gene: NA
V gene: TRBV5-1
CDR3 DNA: TGCGCCAGCAGCTTGGGACAGGCGAACACTGAAGCTTTCTTT
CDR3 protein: CASSLGQANTEAFF

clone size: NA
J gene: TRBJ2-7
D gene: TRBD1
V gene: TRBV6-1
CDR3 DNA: TGTGCCGCTAAACTCAGGGGGAACTCCTACGAGCAGTACTTC
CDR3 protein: CAAKLRGNSYEQYF

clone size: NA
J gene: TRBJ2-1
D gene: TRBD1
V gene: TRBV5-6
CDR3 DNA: TGTGCCAGCAGCCGTATGGCCCGGGGACAGGGGCTAGGTGAGCAGTTCTTC
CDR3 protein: CASSRMARGQGLGEQFF

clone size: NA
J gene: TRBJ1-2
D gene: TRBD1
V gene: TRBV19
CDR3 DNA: TGTGCCAGTAGTATAGGAGCAGGGGGCGACTATGGCTACACCTTC
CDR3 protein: CASSIGAGGDYGYTF

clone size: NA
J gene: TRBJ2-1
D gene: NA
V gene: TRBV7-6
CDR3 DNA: TGTGCCAGCAGCCGCGACTCTTACAATGAGCAGTTCTTC
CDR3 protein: CASSRDSYNEQFF

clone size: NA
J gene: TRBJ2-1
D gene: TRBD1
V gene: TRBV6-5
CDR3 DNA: TGTGCCAGCACCAGACAGGGGTACAATGAGCAGTTCTTC
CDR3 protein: CASTRQGYNEQFF

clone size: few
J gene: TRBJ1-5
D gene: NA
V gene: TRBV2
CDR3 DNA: TGTGCCAGCAGTGAGGGAGTAAATCAGCCCCAGCATTTT
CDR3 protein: CASSEGVNQPQHF

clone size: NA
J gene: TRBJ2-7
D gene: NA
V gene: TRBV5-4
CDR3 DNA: TGTGCCAGCAGCTTGGGCAGTACCTACGAGCAGTACTTC
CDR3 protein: CASSLGSTYEQYF

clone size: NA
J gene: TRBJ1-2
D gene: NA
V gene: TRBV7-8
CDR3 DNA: TGTGCCAGCAGCCTAGAACAGGGAGCTATCTATGGCTACACCTTC
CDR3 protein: CASSLEQGAIYGYTF

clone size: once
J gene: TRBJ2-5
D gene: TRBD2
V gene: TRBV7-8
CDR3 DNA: TGTGCCAGCAGCCCCGGACTAGCGGGAGGCTATGGGGAGACCCAGTACTTC
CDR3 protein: CASSPGLAGGYGETQYF

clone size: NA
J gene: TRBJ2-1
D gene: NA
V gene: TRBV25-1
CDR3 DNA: TGTGCCAGCAGTGAACCCCCCAGCTACAATGAGCAGTTCTTC
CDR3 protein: CASSEPPSYNEQFF

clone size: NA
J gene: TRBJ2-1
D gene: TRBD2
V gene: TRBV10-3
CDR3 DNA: TGTGCCATCTCTGAGCGGGGGGACAATGAGCAGTTCTTC
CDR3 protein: CAISERGDNEQFF

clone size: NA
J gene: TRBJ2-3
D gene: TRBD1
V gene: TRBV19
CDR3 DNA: TGTGCCAGTAGTACGGACAGGGCCGGGCAGTATTTT
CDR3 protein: CASSTDRAGQYF

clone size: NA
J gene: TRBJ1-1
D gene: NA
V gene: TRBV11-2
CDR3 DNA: TGTGCCAGCAGCCCAGGAGGTACCCCTAGGGACACTGAAGCTTTCTTT
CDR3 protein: CASSPGGTPRDTEAFF

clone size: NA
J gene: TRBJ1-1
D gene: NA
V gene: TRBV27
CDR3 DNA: TGTGCCAGCAGTTTATCGAGTCGGGGAAACACTGAAGCTTTCTTT
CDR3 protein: CASSLSSRGNTEAFF

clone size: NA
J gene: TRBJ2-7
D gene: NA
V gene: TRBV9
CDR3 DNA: TGTGCCAGCAGCCAACAAACCGGCGGCTACGAGCAGTACTTC
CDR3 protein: CASSQQTGGYEQYF

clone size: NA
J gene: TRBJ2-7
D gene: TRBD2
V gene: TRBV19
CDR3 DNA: TGTGCCAGTAGTACGACTAGCGGGAGCTCCTACGAGCAGTACTTC
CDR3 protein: CASSTTSGSSYEQYF

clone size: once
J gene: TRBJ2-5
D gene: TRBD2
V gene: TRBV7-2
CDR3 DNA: TGTGCCAGCAGCCCCACTAGCGGGGGACAAGAGACCCAGTACTTC
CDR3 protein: CASSPTSGGQETQYF

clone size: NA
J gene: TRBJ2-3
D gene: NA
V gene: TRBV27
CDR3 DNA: TGTGCCAGCAGTACACTACGGGGAACTAGCACAGATACGCAGTATTTT
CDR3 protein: CASSTLRGTSTDTQYF

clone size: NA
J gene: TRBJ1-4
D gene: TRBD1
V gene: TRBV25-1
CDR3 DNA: TGTGCCAGCAGTGGACAGGGATCTGGCGAAAAACTGTTTTTT
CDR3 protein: CASSGQGSGEKLFF

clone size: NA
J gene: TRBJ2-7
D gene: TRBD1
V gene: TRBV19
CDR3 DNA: TGTGCCAGTAGAAAGGGACAGGGGGCCGACGAGCAGTACTTC
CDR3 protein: CASRKGQGADEQYF

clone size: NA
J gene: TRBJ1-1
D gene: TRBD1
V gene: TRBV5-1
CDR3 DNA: TGCGCCAGCAGTGGGCGTGTTGACAGGGAAGCGAGTACTGAAGCTTTCTTT
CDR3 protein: CASSGRVDREASTEAFF

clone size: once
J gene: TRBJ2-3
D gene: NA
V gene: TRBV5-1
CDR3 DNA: TGCGCCAGCAAAACTAGCACAGATACGCAGTATTTT
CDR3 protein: CASKTSTDTQYF

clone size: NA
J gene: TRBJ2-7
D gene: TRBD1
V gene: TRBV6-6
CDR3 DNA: TGTGCCAGCAGTTTGGGACAGCCCCCCTACGAGCAGTACTTC
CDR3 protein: CASSLGQPPYEQYF

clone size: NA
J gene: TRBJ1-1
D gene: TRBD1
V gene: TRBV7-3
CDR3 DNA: TGTGCCAGCAGCCAAGAAGGGGGCGGGCGGACTGAAGCTTTCTTT
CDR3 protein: CASSQEGGGRTEAFF

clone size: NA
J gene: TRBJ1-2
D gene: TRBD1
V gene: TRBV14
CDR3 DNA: TGTGCCAGCAGCCACTTCCGGGACAGGGTGGCTAACTATGGCTACACCTTC
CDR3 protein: CASSHFRDRVANYGYTF

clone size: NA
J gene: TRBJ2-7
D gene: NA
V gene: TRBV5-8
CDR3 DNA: TGTGCCAGCAGCCGGTACAGGGCCTACGAGCAGTACTTC
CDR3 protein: CASSRYRAYEQYF

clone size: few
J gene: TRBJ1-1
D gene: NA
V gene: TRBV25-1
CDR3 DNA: TGTGCCAGCAGTGAGAAGACAGTACGGAACACTGAAGCTTTCTTT
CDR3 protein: CASSEKTVRNTEAFF

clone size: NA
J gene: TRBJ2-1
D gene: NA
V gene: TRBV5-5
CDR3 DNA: TGTGCCAGCAGCCGGACAGTAAGGAGCTCCTACAATGAGCAGTTCTTC
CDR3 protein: CASSRTVRSSYNEQFF

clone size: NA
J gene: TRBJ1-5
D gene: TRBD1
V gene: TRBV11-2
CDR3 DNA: TGTGCCAGCAGCGTCGGGACAGCTCATAATCAGCCCCAGCATTTT
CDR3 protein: CASSVGTAHNQPQHF

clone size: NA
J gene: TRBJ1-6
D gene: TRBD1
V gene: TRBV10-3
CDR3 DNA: TGTGCCATCAGTAAAGAGGGACAGGGTAATTCACCCCTCCACTTT
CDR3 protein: CAISKEGQGNSPLHF

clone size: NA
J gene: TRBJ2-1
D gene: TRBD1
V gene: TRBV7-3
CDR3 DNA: TGTGCCAGCAGCCTTAAGGGGGACAGGGGATCATACGATGAGCAGTTCTTC
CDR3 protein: CASSLKGDRGSYDEQFF

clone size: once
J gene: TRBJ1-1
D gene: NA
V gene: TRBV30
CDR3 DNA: TGTGCCTGGAGTCCCCCCGAGGCTGTGAACACTGAAGCTTTCTTT
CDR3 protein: CAWSPPEAVNTEAFF

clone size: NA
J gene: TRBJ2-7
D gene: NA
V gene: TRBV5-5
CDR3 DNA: TGTGCCAGCAGCTTGGAACAGGCAGCCTACTACGAGCAGTACTTC
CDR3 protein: CASSLEQAAYYEQYF

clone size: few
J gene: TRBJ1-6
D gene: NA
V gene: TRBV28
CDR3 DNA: TGTGCCAGCAGAGCATATCACCTCGAGCCCCTCCACTTT
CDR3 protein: CASRAYHLEPLHF

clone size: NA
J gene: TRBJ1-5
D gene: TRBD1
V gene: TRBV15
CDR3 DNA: TGTGCCACCAGCAGAGATCCATACAGGGGCGATCAGCCCCAGCATTTT
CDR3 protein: CATSRDPYRGDQPQHF

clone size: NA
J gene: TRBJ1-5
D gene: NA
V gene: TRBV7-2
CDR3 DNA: TGTGCCAGCAGCACGGACAGTAACAATAATCAGCCCCAGCATTTT
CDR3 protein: CASSTDSNNNQPQHF

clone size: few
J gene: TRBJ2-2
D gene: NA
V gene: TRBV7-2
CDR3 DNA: TGTGCCAGCAGCTTAGATCAGGGGAACACCGGGGAGCTGTTTTTT
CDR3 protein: CASSLDQGNTGELFF

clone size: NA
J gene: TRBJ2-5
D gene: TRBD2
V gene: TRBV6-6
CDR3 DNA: TGTGCCAGCAGTTACGCTAGCGGGGGCCAAGAGACCCAGTACTTC
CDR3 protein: CASSYASGGQETQYF

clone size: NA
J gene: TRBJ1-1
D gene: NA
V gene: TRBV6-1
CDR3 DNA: TGTGCCAGCAGTGAAAAACAGGGCACCACTGAAGCTTTCTTT
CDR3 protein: CASSEKQGTTEAFF

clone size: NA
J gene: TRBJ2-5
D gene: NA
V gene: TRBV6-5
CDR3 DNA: TGTGCCAGCAGTTACTCGCCTAGAGGGGAGACCCAGTACTTC
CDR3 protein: CASSYSPRGETQYF

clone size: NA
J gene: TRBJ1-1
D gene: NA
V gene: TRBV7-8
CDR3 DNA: TGTGCCAGCAACGCCGTCGACTTCGCTGAAGCTTTCTTT
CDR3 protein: CASNAVDFAEAFF

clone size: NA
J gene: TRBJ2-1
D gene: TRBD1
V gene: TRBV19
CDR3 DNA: TGTGCCAGTAGTGCTTGGAACAGGGGTCACAATGAGCAGTTCTTC
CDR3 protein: CASSAWNRGHNEQFF

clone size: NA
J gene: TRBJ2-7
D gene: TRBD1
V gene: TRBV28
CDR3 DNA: TGTGCCAGCAGTACGACGCTGGGACAGGGACGCTACGAGCAGTACTTC
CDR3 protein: CASSTTLGQGRYEQYF

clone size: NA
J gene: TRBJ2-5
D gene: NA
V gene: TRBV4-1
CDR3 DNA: TGCGCCAGCAGCCAAGAGGGGGAGGCCCGAGAGACCCAGTACTTC
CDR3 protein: CASSQEGEARETQYF

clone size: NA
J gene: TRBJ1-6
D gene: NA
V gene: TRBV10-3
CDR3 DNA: TGTGCCGCCGGAGAGAGGAATTCACCCCTCCACTTT
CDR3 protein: CAAGERNSPLHF

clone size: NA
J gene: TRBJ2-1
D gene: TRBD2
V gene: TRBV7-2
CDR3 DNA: TGTGCCAGCAGCAAAGCGGGGGAGCCCTACAATGAGCAGTTCTTC
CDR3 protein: CASSKAGEPYNEQFF

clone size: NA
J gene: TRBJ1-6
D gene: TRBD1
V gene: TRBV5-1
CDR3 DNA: TGCGCCAGCAGCTTCAGGGGGATCTCCTATAATTCACCCCTCCACTTT
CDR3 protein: CASSFRGISYNSPLHF

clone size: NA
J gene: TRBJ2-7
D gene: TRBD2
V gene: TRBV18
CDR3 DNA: TGTGCCAGCTCGCCCGGGGGGTCCAACTACGAGCAGTACTTC
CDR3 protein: CASSPGGSNYEQYF